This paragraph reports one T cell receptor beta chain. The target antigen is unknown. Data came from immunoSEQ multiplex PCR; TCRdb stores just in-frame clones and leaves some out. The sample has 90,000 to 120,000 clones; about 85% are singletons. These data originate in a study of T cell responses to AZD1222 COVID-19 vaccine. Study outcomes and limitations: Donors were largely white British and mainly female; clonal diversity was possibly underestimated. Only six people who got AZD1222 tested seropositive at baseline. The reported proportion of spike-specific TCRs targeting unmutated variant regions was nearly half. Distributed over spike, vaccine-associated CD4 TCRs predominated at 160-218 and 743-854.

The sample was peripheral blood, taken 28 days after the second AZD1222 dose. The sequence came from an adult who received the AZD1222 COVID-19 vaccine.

For the CDR3, the DNA is TGTGCCAGCAGTACCGGGGGGCTCTCCTACGAGCAGTACTTC. This codes for CASSTGGLSYEQYF. This chain links TRBV6-2 or TRBV6-3 with TRBJ2-7, with D perhaps TRBD2 (7 bases). Germline CDR1 and CDR2: MNHEY and SVGEGT. The CDR3 runs 14 residues. Trimming stripped 5 bases from V and 0 bases from J, with 11 bases between.